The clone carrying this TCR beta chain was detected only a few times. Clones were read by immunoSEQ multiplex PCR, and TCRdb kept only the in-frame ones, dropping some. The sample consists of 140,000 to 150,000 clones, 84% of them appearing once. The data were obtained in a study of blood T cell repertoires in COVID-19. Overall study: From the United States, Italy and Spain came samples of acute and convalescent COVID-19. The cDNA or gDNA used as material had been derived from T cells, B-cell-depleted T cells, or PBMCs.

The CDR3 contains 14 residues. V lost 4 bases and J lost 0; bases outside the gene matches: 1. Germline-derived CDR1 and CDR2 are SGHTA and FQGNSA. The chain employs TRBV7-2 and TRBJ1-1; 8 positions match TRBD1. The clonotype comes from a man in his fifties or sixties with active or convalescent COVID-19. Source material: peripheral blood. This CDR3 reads CASSSGQVNTEAFF. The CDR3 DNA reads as TGTGCCAGCAGCTCGGGACAGGTGAACACTGAAGCTTTCTTT. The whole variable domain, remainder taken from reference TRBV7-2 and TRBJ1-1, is GAGVSQSPSNKVTEKGKDVELRCDPISGHTALYWYRQSLGQGLEFLIYFQGNSAPDKSGLPSDRFSAERTGGSVSTLTIQRTQQEDSAVYLCASSSGQVNTEAFFGQGTRLTVV.